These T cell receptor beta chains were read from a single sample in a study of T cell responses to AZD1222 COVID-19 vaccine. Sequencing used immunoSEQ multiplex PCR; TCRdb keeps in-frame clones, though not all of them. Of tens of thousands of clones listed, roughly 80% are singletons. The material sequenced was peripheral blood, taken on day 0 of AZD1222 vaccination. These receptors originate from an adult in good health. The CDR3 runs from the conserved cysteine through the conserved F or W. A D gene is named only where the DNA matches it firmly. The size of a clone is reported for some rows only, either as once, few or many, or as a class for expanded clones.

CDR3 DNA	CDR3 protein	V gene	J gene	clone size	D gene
TGTGCTAGTGGTTTGTGGGGGAATGAGCAGTTCTTC	CASGLWGNEQFF	TRBV12-5	TRBJ2-1	medium-sized	-
TGTGCCTGGAGTGTACATAGCGGGGACGATGAGCAGTTCTTC	CAWSVHSGDDEQFF	TRBV30	TRBJ2-1	-	TRBD2
TGCGCCAGCAGTGAGAGCGGCGGGGGGTCCCACACCGGGGAGCTGTTTTTT	CASSESGGGSHTGELFF	TRBV10-1	TRBJ2-2	-	TRBD2
TGTGCCAGCAGTTGGGACGGGAACACCGGGGAGCTGTTTTTT	CASSWDGNTGELFF	TRBV6-1	TRBJ2-2	-	-
TGTGCCAGCAGTTACTTAACTACTAACTATGGCTACACCTTC	CASSYLTTNYGYTF	TRBV6-2/TRBV6-3	TRBJ1-2	-	-
TGCGCCAGCAGCCCGCAGCTCAACACTGAAGCTTTCTTT	CASSPQLNTEAFF	TRBV4-1	TRBJ1-1	once	-
TGTGCCAGCAGTGAAGGAGGGGGGGAGGAGTACTTC	CASSEGGGEEYF	TRBV6-1	TRBJ2-5	-	-
TGTGCCACCAGTGATTACAGGGTAGTAGATACGCAGTATTTT	CATSDYRVVDTQYF	TRBV24-1	TRBJ2-3	once	-
TGTGCCAGCAGCGTCCCATCGACCCAACCAACCGGGGAGCTGTTTTTT	CASSVPSTQPTGELFF	TRBV9	TRBJ2-2	-	-
TGTGCCAGCAGCTTAAGTACAGGATCCGGGGAGCTGTTTTTT	CASSLSTGSGELFF	TRBV7-3	TRBJ2-2	-	-
TGTGCCAGCAGTTTATGGGGCGGGGAGCTGTTTTTT	CASSLWGGELFF	TRBV28	TRBJ2-2	-	-
TGTGCCATCGGCGAGGGGGCGCCCACAGATACGCAGTATTTT	CAIGEGAPTDTQYF	TRBV10-3	TRBJ2-3	-	TRBD1
TGTGCCAGCAGTGAAGGGGAGGTGAATGGCTACACCTTC	CASSEGEVNGYTF	TRBV6-1	TRBJ1-2	-	-
TGTGCCAGCAGCTTAGGGACTGTCAATGAGCAGTTCTTC	CASSLGTVNEQFF	TRBV5-5	TRBJ2-1	-	-
TGTGCCAGCAGTTTTAGGACTAATGAAAAACTGTTTTTT	CASSFRTNEKLFF	TRBV27	TRBJ1-4	-	-
TGTGCCAGCAGTGATGCAGGGGGGGGCAGGGGGCTCGATGGCTACACCTTC	CASSDAGGGRGLDGYTF	TRBV25-1	TRBJ1-2	-	TRBD1
TGTGCCAGCATATCCGGTCAGGCAGGGGCCGCCTCTAACTATGGCTACACCTTC	CASISGQAGAASNYGYTF	TRBV28	TRBJ1-2	-	-
TGTGCCAGCAGCGGGAGGGACAGACAAAACACTGAAGCTTTCTTT	CASSGRDRQNTEAFF	TRBV9	TRBJ1-1	-	TRBD1
TGTGCCACCAGCAGAGTGGTCGGTGAAAAACTGTTTTTT	CATSRVVGEKLFF	TRBV15	TRBJ1-4	-	-
TGTGCCAGCAGCCAGACAGGGGGCGCGAACACTGAAGCTTTCTTT	CASSQTGGANTEAFF	TRBV11-3	TRBJ1-1	-	TRBD1
TGCGCCAGCAGCTTAACAGGGAGGCCCCAAGAGACCCAGTACTTC	CASSLTGRPQETQYF	TRBV5-1	TRBJ2-5	-	-
TGCGCCAGCAGCCAAGAGGGGGGTTCTAGCACAGATACGCAGTATTTT	CASSQEGGSSTDTQYF	TRBV4-3	TRBJ2-3	-	-
TGCGCCAGCAGCTTCTTCCAGGGGAACACCGGGGAGCTGTTTTTT	CASSFFQGNTGELFF	TRBV5-1	TRBJ2-2	-	-
TGTGCCAGCAGTACCGTTCTGGATGGCAGCTTGAACACTGAAGCTTTCTTT	CASSTVLDGSLNTEAFF	TRBV28	TRBJ1-1	-	-
TGTGCCAGCAGTTACTCGACAGTTCGCCTTCTGAGCTCCTATAATTCACCCCTCCACTTT	CASSYSTVRLLSSYNSPLHF	TRBV6-2/TRBV6-3	TRBJ1-6	few	-
TGTGCCAGCAGCGACCGACACCATGGCTACACCTTC	CASSDRHHGYTF	TRBV28	TRBJ1-2	-	-
TGTGCCAGCAGCTTAGCGGCCACCGGGACAACCACCCGGGCAGATACGCAGTATTTT	CASSLAATGTTTRADTQYF	TRBV7-6	TRBJ2-3	-	-
TGTGCCAGCAGCCGCACAGGGGGAGGCGGGGCCAACGTCCTGACTTTC	CASSRTGGGGANVLTF	TRBV7-6	TRBJ2-6	few	TRBD1